The T cell receptor beta chain described here comes from a study of regulatory T cells in long-lasting Graves disease. Arm-PCR of CDR3 regions and iRepertoire HTBI primers were the basis on which TCR beta libraries were built. Authors' analysis steps: Among the samples, 60 to 75 TRBV and 13 to 15 TRBJ segments were identified. TCRdb re-analysed the multiplex PCR reads in MiXCR, keeping a single row per CDR3 protein. The V and J calls were determined by TCRdb, not by the authors. The data show some 470,000 distinct CDR3 sequences, roughly a fifth seen once. V lost 4 bases and J 4 bases, leaving 13 bases between the germline ends. The CDR3 is made up of 14 amino acids. As to time point: persistent/refractory GD, antithyroid drugs over 5 years with positive TRAb. RNA isolated from PBMCs was used to make the TCR library.

The source material was peripheral blood mononuclear cells (PBMCs), sampled when the disease was refractory, from a patient treated with antithyroid drugs. J is TRBJ1-1 and V is TRBV12-3 or TRBV12-4; no clear D. The sequence was collected from a female donor with Graves disease. For the CDR3, the DNA is TGTGCCAGCAGTTACGGGGATCCAGCCACTGAAGCTTTCTTT. Encoded protein: CASSYGDPATEAFF.